This T cell receptor (beta chain) comes out of a study of T cells expressing NK-cell markers. For the study at large: Sorted CD3+CD56+NKG2C+, CD3+CD56+NKG2C- and CD3+CD56-NKG2C+ T-cell subsets were beta-chain profiled.

TCRdb reprocessed the 5' RACE reads and keeps a single row for each CDR3 protein, giving no DNA. The ten most abundant clones cover about 10% of a sample with about 390,000 distinct CDR3 sequences. Germline CDR1 reads SGHVS; CDR2 reads FQNEAQ. This CDR3 comprises 14 residues. Concerning this clonotype: Its antigen is as yet unknown.

Study conclusions and caveats: The study found these clonotypes also leading the CD3+CD56-NKG2C+ fraction in a few donors.

This TCR came from a woman between 50 and 59 years old in good health. This rearrangement joins TRBV7-8 to TRBJ2-1; there is no DNA to check the TCRdb D call of TRBD1. Sequenced: blood T cells: a sorted CD56 or NKG2C T cell subset, CD4+ or CD8+ T cells, or bulk PBMC T cells (not recorded which). This CDR3 is CASSGRDWGSEQFF.